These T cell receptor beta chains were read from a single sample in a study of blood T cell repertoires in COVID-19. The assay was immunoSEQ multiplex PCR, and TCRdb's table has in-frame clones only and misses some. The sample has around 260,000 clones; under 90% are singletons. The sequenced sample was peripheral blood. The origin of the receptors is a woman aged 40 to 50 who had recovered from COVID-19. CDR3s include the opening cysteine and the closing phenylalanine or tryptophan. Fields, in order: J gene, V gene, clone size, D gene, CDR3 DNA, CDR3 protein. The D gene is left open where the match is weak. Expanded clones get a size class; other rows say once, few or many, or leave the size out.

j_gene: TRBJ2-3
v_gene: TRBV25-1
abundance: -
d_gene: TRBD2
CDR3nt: TGTGCCAGCAGGTCCATGGGAGCGGGAGCTGTAGATACGCAGTATTTT
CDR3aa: CASRSMGAGAVDTQYF

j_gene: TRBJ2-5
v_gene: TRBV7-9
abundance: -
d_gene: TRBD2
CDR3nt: TGTGCCAGCAGCCAAGGACTAGAAAGGGGCTGGGAGACCCAGTACTTC
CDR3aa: CASSQGLERGWETQYF

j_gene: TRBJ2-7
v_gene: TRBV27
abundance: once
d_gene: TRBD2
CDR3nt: TGTGCCAGCAGAATAGGGACTAGCGGGATTTACGAGCAGTACTTC
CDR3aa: CASRIGTSGIYEQYF

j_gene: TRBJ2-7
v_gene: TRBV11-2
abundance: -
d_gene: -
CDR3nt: TGTGCCAGCAGCACCGACCAGGTATTCGGGACAACCCACGAGCAGTACTTC
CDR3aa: CASSTDQVFGTTHEQYF

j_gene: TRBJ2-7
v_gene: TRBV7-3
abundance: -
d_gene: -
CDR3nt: TGTGCCAGCAGCTTAATGGCGGGGTGGCTGTACGAGCAGTACTTC
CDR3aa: CASSLMAGWLYEQYF

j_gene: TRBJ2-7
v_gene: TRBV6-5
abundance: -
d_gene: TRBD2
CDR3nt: TGTGCCAGCAGTTCATTCCTAGCGGGAGCCAACGAGCAGTACTTC
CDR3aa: CASSSFLAGANEQYF

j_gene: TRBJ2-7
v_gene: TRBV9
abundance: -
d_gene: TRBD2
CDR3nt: TGTGCCAGCAGCGCCTGGGGACTAGCGGGAGATGAGCAGTACTTC
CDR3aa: CASSAWGLAGDEQYF

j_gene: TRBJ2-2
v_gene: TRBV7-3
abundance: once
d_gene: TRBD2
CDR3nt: TGTGCCAGCAGCTTAAGCACAGCGGGAGTAGGGACCGGGGAGCTGTTTTTT
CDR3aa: CASSLSTAGVGTGELFF

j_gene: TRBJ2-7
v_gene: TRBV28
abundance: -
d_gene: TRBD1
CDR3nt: TGTGCCAGCAGTTTAGTTCAGACAGGGACCTACGAGCAGTACTTC
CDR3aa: CASSLVQTGTYEQYF

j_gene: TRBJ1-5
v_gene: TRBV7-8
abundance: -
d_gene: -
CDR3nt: TGTGCCAGCAGCTTAGTATTCAGCAATCAGCCCCAGCATTTT
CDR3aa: CASSLVFSNQPQHF

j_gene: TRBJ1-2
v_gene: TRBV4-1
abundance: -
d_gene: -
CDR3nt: TGCGCCAGCAGCCAAGGTACAGGGAGAGCTAACTATGGCTACACCTTC
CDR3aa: CASSQGTGRANYGYTF

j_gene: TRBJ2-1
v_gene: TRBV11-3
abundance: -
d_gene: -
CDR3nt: TGTGCCAGCAGCTTAGACGGGAGCAATGAGCAGTTCTTC
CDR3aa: CASSLDGSNEQFF

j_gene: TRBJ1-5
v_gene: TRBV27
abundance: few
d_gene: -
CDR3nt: TGTGCCAGCCGTAGGGAGGCGGGGAATCAGCCCCAGCATTTT
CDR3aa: CASRREAGNQPQHF

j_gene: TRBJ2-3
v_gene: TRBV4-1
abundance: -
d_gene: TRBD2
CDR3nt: TGCGCCAGCAGCCTCGGACTAGCGGGGGGGGTGAGGACAGATACGCAGTATTTT
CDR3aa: CASSLGLAGGVRTDTQYF

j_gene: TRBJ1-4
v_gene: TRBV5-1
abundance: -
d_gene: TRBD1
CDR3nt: TGCGCCAGCAGCTGGGAGGGGACAGGCGAAAAACTGTTTTTT
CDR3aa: CASSWEGTGEKLFF

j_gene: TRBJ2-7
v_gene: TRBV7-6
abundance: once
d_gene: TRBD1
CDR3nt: TGTGCCAGCAGTAGTGACAGGGCCCCCTACGAGCAGTACTTC
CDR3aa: CASSSDRAPYEQYF

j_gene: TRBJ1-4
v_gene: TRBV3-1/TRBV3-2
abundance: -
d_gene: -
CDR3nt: TGTGCCAGCAGCCCCCGCGGTTGGGGAGGTGAAAAACTGTTTTTT
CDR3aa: CASSPRGWGGEKLFF

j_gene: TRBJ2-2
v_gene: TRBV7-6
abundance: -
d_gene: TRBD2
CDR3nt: TGTGCCAGCAGCTTCGCTAGCGGACCGAACACCGGGGAGCTGTTTTTT
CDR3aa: CASSFASGPNTGELFF

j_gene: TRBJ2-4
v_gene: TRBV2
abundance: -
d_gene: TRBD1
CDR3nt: TGTGCCAGCAGAGGCCAACAGGGGTCTCTAGCCAAAAACATTCAGTACTTC
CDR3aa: CASRGQQGSLAKNIQYF

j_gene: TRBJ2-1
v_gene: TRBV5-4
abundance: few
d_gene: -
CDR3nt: TGTGCCAGCAGCTTGGACGGGGGGCAGGGGAGCTATGAGCAGTTCTTC
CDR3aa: CASSLDGGQGSYEQFF

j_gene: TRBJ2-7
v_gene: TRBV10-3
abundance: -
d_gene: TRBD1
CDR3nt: TGTGCCATCAGTGGACCGGGACAGGGGGCCGATTTCCTTTACGAGCAGTACTTC
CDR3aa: CAISGPGQGADFLYEQYF

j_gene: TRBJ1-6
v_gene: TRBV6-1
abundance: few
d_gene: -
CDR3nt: TGTGCCAGCAGTGAAGGTCTCGGGGTACGATCACCCCTCCACTTT
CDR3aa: CASSEGLGVRSPLHF

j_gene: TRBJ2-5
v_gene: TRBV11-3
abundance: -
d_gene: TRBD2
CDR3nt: TGTGCCAGCAGCTTATTAGCGGGAGGGAATCAAGAGACCCAGTACTTC
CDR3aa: CASSLLAGGNQETQYF

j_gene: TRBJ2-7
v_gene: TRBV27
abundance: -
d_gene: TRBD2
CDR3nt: TGTGCCAGCAGTTTCGGACTAGCGGAGTCCTACGAGCAGTACTTC
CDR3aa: CASSFGLAESYEQYF

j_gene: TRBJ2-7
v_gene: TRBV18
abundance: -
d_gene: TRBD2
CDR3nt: TGTGCCAGCTCACCCCCCGCCACTAGCGGATACGAGCAGTACTTC
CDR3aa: CASSPPATSGYEQYF

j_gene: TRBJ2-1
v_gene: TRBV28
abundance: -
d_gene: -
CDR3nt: TGTGCCAGCAGAACGGGACAACTGGACAATGAGCAGTTCTTC
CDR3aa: CASRTGQLDNEQFF

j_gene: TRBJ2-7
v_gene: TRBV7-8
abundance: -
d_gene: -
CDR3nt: TGTGCCAGCAGCTGGACGGGGGAGCAGTACTTC
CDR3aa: CASSWTGEQYF

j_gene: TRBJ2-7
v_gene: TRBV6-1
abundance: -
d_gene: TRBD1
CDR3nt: TGTGCCAGCAGTGATGACAGGGGCAACTACGAGCAGTACTTC
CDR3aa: CASSDDRGNYEQYF

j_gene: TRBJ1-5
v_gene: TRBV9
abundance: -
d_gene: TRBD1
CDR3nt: TGTGCCAGCAGCACGGGACAGGGGAACGGTCAGCCCCAGCATTTT
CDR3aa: CASSTGQGNGQPQHF

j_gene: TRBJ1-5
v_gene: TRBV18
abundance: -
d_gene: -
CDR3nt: TGTGCCAGCTCACCCGCGGGCACTAGCAATCAGCCCCAGCATTTT
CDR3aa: CASSPAGTSNQPQHF

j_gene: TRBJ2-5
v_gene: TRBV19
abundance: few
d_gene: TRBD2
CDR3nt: TGTGCCAGTAGTATCAGCGGGAGCGATGGGAAGACCCAGTACTTC
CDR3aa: CASSISGSDGKTQYF

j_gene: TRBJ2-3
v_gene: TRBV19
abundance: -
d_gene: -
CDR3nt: TGTGCCAGTAGTATAGAACTAGCAGGTGATACGCAGTATTTT
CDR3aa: CASSIELAGDTQYF

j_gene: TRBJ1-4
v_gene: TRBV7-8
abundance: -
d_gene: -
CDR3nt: TGTGCCAGCAGCTTAGTCAAAACAGGGAGTGAAAAACTGTTTTTT
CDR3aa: CASSLVKTGSEKLFF

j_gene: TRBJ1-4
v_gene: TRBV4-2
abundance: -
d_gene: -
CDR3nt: TGTGCCAGCAGCCCGGGAGCGGGGGGGAATGAAAAACTGTTTTTT
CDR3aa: CASSPGAGGNEKLFF

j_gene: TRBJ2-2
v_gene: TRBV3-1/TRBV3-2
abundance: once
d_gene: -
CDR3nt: TGTGCCAGCAGCCAAGTCCTAGCGTCACCGAACACCGGGGAGCTGTTTTTT
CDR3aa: CASSQVLASPNTGELFF

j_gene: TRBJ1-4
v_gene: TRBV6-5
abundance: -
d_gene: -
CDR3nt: TGTGCCAGCACCCCCGGGTGGGGGGTTGAAAAACTGTTTTTT
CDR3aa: CASTPGWGVEKLFF

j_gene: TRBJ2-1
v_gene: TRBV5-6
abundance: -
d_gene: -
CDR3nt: TGTGCCAGCAGCTTGGGGGCAGGGACCTACAATGAGCAGTTCTTC
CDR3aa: CASSLGAGTYNEQFF

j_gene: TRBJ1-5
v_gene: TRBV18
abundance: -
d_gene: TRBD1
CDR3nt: TGTGCCAGCTCACCAGCCGGGACAGACCTTAGCAATCAGCCCCAGCATTTT
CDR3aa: CASSPAGTDLSNQPQHF

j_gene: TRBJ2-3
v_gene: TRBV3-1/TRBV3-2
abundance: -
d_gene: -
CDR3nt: TGTGCCAGCAGCCCACAGGAGACAGATACGCAGTATTTT
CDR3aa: CASSPQETDTQYF

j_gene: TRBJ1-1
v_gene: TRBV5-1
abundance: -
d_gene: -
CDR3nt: TGCGTCACCCAGAGGGCGCCTGGGCCGAACACTGAAGCTTTCTTT
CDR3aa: CVTQRAPGPNTEAFF

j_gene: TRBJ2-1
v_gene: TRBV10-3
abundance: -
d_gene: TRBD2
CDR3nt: TGTGCCATCAGTGAGCCGGCTAGCGGATACTACAATGAGCAGTTCTTC
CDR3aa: CAISEPASGYYNEQFF

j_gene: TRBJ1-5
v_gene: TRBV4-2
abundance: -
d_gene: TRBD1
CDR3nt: TGTGCCAGCAGCCAAGCGGGGGCAGGGGGAAATAGCAATCAGCCCCAGCATTTT
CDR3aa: CASSQAGAGGNSNQPQHF

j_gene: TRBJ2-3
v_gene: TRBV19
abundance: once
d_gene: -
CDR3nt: TGTGCCAGTAGTATGGGGGACACCGGCACAGATACGCAGTATTTT
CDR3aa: CASSMGDTGTDTQYF

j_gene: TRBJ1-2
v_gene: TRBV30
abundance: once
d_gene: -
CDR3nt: TGTGCCTGGAGCCGGGCCTTAGGAGGCCGCTACACCTTC
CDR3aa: CAWSRALGGRYTF

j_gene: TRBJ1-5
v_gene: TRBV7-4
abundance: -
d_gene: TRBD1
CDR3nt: TGTGCCAGCAGCTTACTCCGGGACAGCCTTAAATTAGTGGGCAATCAGCCCCAGCATTTT
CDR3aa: CASSLLRDSLKLVGNQPQHF

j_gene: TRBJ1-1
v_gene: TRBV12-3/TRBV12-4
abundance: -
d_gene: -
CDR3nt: TGTGCCAGCAGCATGACGACTGTCCTCGAAGCTTTCTTT
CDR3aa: CASSMTTVLEAFF

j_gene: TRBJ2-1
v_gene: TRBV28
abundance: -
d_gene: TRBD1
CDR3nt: TGTGCCAGCACCACCCCCGGCAGGGGGACGAACAATGAGCAGTTCTTC
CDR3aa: CASTTPGRGTNNEQFF

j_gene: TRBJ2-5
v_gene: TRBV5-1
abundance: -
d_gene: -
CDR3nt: TGCGCCAGCAGCTTGGCCGGGACAACTCAAGAGACCCAGTACTTC
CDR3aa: CASSLAGTTQETQYF